The clone carrying this TCR beta chain was detected many times. No antigen is known for it. Libraries of TCR beta came from iRepertoire HTBI primers plus Arm-PCR of CDR3 regions. TCRdb itself ran the multiplex PCR reads through MiXCR, one entry per CDR3 protein. This repertoire shows about 400,000 distinct CDR3 sequences, around 21% found once; its top ten account for less than 25%. This sample is drawn from a study of regulatory T cells in long-lasting Graves disease. Across the study: The definition of persistent Graves' disease was over 5 years of antithyroid drugs with positive TSH receptor antibodies. General study results and limits: TCR diversity was lower in persistent Graves' patients than in newly diagnosed ones. Gene preferences differed: TRBV28, TRBJ1-2, TRBJ2-5 in persistent cases. Persistent patients had more shared public clonotypes (around 2,500) than new patients (approximately 970).

The CDR3 has 17 amino acids. Germline values: CDR1 MDHEN, CDR2 SYDVKM. V was cut by 8 bases and J by 2 bases, with 24 bases left in between. Time point given: persistent/refractory GD, antithyroid drugs over 5 years with positive TRAb. Construction of the TCR library relied on RNA isolated from PBMCs. The material was peripheral blood mononuclear cells (PBMCs), obtained when the disease was refractory, from a patient treated with antithyroid drugs. The V gene is TRBV28, the J gene TRBJ1-2; no clear D. This receptor was identified in a female donor with Graves disease. This CDR3 reads CASVKDHINSKNYGYTF. In nucleotides, the CDR3 is TGTGCCAGCGTAAAGGACCACATCAACAGCAAGAACTATGGCTACACCTTC.